Each of the 8 T cell receptor beta chains below was sequenced from the same sample in a study of blood T cell repertoires in COVID-19. Produced via immunoSEQ multiplex PCR; TCRdb's table is partial and in-frame only. The table has 25,000 to 30,000 clones, roughly 83% seen once. Sequenced sample: peripheral blood. The receptors were sampled from a human donor in a cohort sampled during active COVID-19.

This clone was observed once. The V and J genes are TRBV10-1 and TRBJ2-5; TRBD2 might be the D (6 bases). Germline CDR1 reads WNHNN; CDR2 reads SYGVQD (reference sequence). The CDR3 extends over 14 amino acids. V lost 3 bases and J 3 bases, leaving 11 bases between the germline ends. CDR3 sequence reads: CASSDSGSKETQYF. The CDR3 nucleotides read TGCGCCAGCAGTGATAGCGGTAGTAAAGAGACCCAGTACTTC.

The chain's CDR3 is CASSLNAGYNEQFF. In nucleotides, the CDR3 is TGTGCCAGCAGTTTAAACGCGGGCTACAATGAGCAGTTCTTC. The chain couples TRBV27 to TRBJ2-1; D is perhaps TRBD2 (5 bases). Germline V lookup: CDR1 MNHEY, CDR2 SMNVEV (reference sequence). The length of the CDR3 is 14 residues. The V and J ends lost 2 bases and 3 bases respectively, with 8 bases between them.

The rearrangement links TRBV5-1 to TRBJ2-6, with D possibly TRBD1 on 6 matching bases. The germline V gene encodes CDR1 SGHRS and CDR2 YFSETQ. V was pared by 3 bases and J by 0 bases, with 19 bases between. CDR3 length equals 19 residues. The CDR3 sequence: CASSSVPVGQPSGANVLTF. CDR3 bases: TGCGCCAGCAGCTCTGTTCCGGTCGGACAGCCCTCTGGGGCCAACGTCCTGACTTTC.

The rearrangement links TRBV3-1 (or the pseudogene TRBV3-2) to TRBJ2-6, with D possibly being TRBD1 (6 bases). This CDR3 spans 19 amino acids. Germline CDR1 reads LGHDT; CDR2 reads YNNKEL (reference sequence). Trimming pared 3 bases from V and 0 bases from J, leaving 18 bases between. CDR3 nucleotide sequence: TGTGCCAGCAGCCAGAGGGGGAGCCTTCGTCTCTCTGGGGCCAACGTCCTGACTTTC. It codes for CASSQRGSLRLSGANVLTF.

This sequence joins TRBV18 and TRBJ2-2; 10 bases line up with TRBD2. In germline, CDR1 is KGHSH, CDR2 LQKENI. Unmatched junction bases numbered 10, after V lost 3 bases and J lost 0 bases. The CDR3 consists of 19 residues. This CDR3 reads CASSPNLIGLAANTGELFF. The CDR3 coding sequence is TGTGCCAGCTCACCCAACCTCATTGGACTAGCGGCGAACACCGGGGAGCTGTTTTTT.

The J gene is TRBJ2-1, the V gene TRBV4-3, with TRBD1 matching over 7 bases. Germline loops: CDR1 LGHNA, CDR2 YSLEER. This CDR3 comprises 16 residues. V shed 3 bases, J shed 5 bases, and the junction held 10 bases outside the gene matches. CDR3 sequence: CASSQGGTVSNNEQFF. CDR3 nucleotide sequence: TGCGCCAGCAGCCAGGGTGGGACAGTATCTAACAATGAGCAGTTCTTC.

The chain has TRBV9 and TRBJ2-1; a weak D match, TRBD1 (6 bases). Germline lookup yields CDR1 SGDLS and CDR2 YYNGEE. V was pared by 4 bases and J by 3 bases, with 11 bases between. This CDR3 contains 14 residues. The CDR3 loop is CASSMGQNYNEQFF. The DNA of the CDR3 is TGTGCCAGCAGCATGGGACAAAACTACAATGAGCAGTTCTTC.

V gene TRBV6-4 combines with J gene TRBJ2-2, with 8 bases fitting TRBD2. Germline V gene data show CDR1 as MRHNA and CDR2 as SNTAGT. This CDR3 has 16 amino acids. V was clipped by 0 bases and J by 7 bases; unmatched bases: 7. CDR3 in DNA: TGTGCCAGCAGTGACTCAGCGGGAGCGAAGCGCGGGGAGCTGTTTTTT. This translates into CASSDSAGAKRGELFF.